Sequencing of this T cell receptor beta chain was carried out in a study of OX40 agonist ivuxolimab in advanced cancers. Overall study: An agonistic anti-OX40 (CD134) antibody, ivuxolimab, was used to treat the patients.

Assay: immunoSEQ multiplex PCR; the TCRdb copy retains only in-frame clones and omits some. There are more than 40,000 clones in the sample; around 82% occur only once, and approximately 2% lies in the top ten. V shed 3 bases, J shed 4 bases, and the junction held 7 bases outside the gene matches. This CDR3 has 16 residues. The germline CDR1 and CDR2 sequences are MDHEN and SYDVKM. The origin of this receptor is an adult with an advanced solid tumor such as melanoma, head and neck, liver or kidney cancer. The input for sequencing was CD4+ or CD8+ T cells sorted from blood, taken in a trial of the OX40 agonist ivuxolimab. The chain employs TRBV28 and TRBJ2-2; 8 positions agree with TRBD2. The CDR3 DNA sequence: TGTGCCAGCAGTTTTTTAGGGACTAGAGGCACCGGGGAGCTGTTTTTT. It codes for CASSFLGTRGTGELFF.